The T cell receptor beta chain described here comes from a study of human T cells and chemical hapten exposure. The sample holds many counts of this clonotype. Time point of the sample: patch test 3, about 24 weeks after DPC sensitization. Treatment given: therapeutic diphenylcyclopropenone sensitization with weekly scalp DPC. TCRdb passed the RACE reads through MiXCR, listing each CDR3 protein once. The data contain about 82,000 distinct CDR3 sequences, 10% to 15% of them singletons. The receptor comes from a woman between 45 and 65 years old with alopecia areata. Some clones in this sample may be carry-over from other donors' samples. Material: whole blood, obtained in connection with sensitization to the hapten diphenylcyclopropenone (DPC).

CDR3 coding DNA: TGTGCCAGCAGCCGGACCGGGACAGGCTTCTACGAGCAGTACTTC. Protein sequence: CASSRTGTGFYEQYF. J is TRBJ2-7 and V is TRBV3-1, with TRBD1 identical over 8 bases. The V and J ends lost 4 bases and 3 bases, in that order; junction bases with no gene match: 8. Per germline, CDR1 LGHDT and CDR2 YNNKEL (reference sequence). The CDR3 is 15 amino acids.